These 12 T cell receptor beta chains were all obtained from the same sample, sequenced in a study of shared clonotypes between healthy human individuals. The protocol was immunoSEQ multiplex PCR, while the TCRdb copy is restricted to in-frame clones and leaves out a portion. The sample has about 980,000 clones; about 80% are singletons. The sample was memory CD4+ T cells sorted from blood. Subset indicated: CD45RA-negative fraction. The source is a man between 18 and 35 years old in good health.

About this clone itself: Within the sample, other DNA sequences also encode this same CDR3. The CDR3 DNA reads as TGTGCCAGTAGTAGTGACAGCTCTGGGGCCAACGTCCTGACTTTC. Its protein product is CASSSDSSGANVLTF. The chain is built from TRBV19 and TRBJ2-6, with D perhaps matching TRBD1 (5 bases). Germline lookup yields CDR1 LNHDA and CDR2 SQIVND (reference sequence). This CDR3 region has 15 residues. V lost 4 bases to trimming and J lost 0 bases, with 7 bases between them.

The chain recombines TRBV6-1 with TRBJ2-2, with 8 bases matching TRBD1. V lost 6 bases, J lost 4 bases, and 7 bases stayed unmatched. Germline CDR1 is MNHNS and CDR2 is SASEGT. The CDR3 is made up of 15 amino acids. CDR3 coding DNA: TGTGCCAGCAGGAAAGACAGGGGTAGCACCGGGGAGCTGTTTTTT. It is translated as CASRKDRGSTGELFF.

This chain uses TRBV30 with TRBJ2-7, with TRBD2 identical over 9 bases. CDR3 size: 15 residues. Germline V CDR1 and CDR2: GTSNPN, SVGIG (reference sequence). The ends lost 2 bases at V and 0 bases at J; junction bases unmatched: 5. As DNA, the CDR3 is TGTGCCTGGAGTCGACCGGGACTAGCCTCCTACGAGCAGTACTTC. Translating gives CAWSRPGLASYEQYF.

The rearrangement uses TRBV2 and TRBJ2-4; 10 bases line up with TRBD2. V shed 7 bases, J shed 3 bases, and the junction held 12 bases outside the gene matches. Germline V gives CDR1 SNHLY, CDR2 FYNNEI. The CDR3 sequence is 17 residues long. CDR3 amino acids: CASKNSGLAINKNIQYF. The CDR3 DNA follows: TGTGCCAGCAAAAACTCGGGACTAGCGATAAACAAAAACATTCAGTACTTC.

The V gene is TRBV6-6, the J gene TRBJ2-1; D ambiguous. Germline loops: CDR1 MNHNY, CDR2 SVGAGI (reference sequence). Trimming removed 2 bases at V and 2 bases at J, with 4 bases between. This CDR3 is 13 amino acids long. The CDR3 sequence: CASSYGAYNEQFF. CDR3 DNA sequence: TGTGCCAGCAGTTACGGGGCCTACAATGAGCAGTTCTTC.

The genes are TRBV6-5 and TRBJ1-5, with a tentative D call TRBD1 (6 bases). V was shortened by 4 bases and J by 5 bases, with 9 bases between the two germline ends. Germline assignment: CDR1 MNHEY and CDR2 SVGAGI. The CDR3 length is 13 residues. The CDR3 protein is CASSFDRYQPQHF. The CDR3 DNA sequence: TGTGCCAGCAGTTTTGACAGGTATCAGCCCCAGCATTTT.

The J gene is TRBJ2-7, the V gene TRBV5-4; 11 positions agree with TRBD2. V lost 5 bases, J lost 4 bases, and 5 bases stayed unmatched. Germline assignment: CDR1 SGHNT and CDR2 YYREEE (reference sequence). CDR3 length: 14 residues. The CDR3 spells CASRTSGMIYEQYF. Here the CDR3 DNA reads TGTGCCAGCAGGACTAGCGGGATGATTTACGAGCAGTACTTC.

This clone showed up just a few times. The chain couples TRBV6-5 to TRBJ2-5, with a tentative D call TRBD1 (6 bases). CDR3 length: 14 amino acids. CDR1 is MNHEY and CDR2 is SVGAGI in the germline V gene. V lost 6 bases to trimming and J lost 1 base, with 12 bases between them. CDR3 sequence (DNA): TGTGCCAGCAGGAGGAGACAGGCCCAAGAGACCCAGTACTTC. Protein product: CASRRRQAQETQYF.

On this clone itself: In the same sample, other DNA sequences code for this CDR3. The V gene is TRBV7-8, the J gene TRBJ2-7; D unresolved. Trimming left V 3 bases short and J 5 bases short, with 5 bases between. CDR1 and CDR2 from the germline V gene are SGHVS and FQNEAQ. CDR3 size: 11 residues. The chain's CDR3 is CASSLSNEQYF. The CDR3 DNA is TGTGCCAGCAGCTTGAGTAACGAGCAGTACTTC.

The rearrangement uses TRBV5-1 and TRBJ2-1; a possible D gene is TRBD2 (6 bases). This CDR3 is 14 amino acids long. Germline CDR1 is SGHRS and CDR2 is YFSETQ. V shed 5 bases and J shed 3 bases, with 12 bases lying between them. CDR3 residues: CASRRDSGYNEQFF. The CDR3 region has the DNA TGCGCCAGCAGACGGGATAGCGGCTACAATGAGCAGTTCTTC.

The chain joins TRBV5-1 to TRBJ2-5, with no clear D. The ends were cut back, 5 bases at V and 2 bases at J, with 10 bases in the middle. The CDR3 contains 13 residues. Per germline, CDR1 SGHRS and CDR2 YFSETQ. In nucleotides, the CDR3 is TGCGCCAGCAGTCTATACCCACAAGAGACCCAGTACTTC. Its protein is CASSLYPQETQYF.

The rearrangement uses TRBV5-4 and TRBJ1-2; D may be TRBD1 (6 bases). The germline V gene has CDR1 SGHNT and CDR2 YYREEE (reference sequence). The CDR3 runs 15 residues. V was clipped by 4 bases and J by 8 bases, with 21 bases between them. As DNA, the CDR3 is TGTGCCAGCAGCCCCAGAGGGGGTATCGGCTTCGGCTACACCTTC. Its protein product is CASSPRGGIGFGYTF. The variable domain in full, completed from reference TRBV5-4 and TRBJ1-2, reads ETGVTQSPTHLIKTRGQQVTLRCSSQSGHNTVSWYQQALGQGPQFIFQYYREEENGRGNFPPRFSGLQFPNYSSELNVNALELDDSALYLCASSPRGGIGFGYTFGSGTRLTVV.